Below are 24 T cell receptor beta chains sequenced from a single sample in a study of T cells after yellow fever vaccination. TCRdb re-derived calls from the 5' RACE reads in MiXCR, one entry per CDR3 protein. The sample records 300,000 to 400,000 distinct CDR3 sequences, 6.2% being singletons. The material was PBMCs, obtained 5 days after the yellow fever booster vaccination. All receptors come from a man younger than 40 who received the YFV17D yellow fever vaccine.

The rearrangement joins TRBV24-1 to TRBJ2-2; D is ambiguous. V lost 5 bases and J 0 bases, leaving 6 bases between the germline ends. From germline, CDR1 is KGHDR and CDR2 SFDVKD. The CDR3 is made up of 14 amino acids. Written as DNA, the CDR3 is TGTGCCACCAGTGTCGGAGCGAACACCGGGGAGCTGTTTTTT. This gives the protein CATSVGANTGELFF.

The rearrangement uses TRBV14 and TRBJ2-1, with TRBD2 matching over 7 bases. J gave up 14 bases and V 4 bases, and 5 bases lay outside the gene matches. The CDR3 has 11 residues. Germline CDR1 SGHDN, CDR2 FVKESK. The chain's CDR3 is CASSPGGLEFF. In DNA, the CDR3 is TGTGCCAGCAGCCCTGGCGGACTAGAGTTCTTC.

A few counts support this clonotype. J is TRBJ2-1 and V is TRBV11-2; possibly TRBD2 for D (5 bases). CDR1 and CDR2 from the germline V gene are SGHAT and FQNNGV. The CDR3 runs to 13 residues. The V and J ends lost 5 bases and 9 bases respectively, with 14 bases between them. The CDR3 sequence is CASSPGLSGEQFF. The DNA for the CDR3 is TGTGCCAGCAGCCCCGGACTCTCCGGTGAGCAGTTCTTC.

The rearrangement uses TRBV20-1 and TRBJ2-6, with D unresolved. CDR3 length equals 13 residues. Germline lookup yields CDR1 DFQATT and CDR2 SNEGSKA (reference sequence). V was pared by 1 base and J by 2 bases, with 3 bases between. CDR3 bases: TGCAGTGCTAGAGGCCCTGGGGCCAACGTCCTGACTTTC. Translation: CSARGPGANVLTF.

This clonotype was detected only a few times. The CDR3 region is CASRGGLGTEAFF. In DNA form, the CDR3 reads TGTGCCAGCCGGGGCGGGTTGGGCACTGAAGCTTTCTTT. V gene TRBV6-1 combines with J gene TRBJ1-1, with a possible D match to TRBD1 (5 bases). CDR3 length: 13 amino acids. V lost 8 bases and J lost 4, with 14 bases in between. Germline CDR1 reads MNHNS; CDR2 reads SASEGT.

Comments on this clonotype: This could be a read error, since a much larger clone is one nucleotide away. The chain's CDR3 is CATSPFRGMNTEAFF. CDR3 coding DNA: TGTGCCACCAGCCCGTTCAGGGGAATGAACACTGAAGCTTTCTTT. V gene TRBV3-1 combines with J gene TRBJ1-1; D is possibly TRBD1 (6 bases). Per germline, CDR1 LGHDT and CDR2 YNNKEL (reference sequence). CDR3 length equals 15 residues.

The chain recombines TRBV5-8 with TRBJ1-1; perhaps TRBD1 as D (5 bases). The germline V gene encodes CDR1 SGHTS and CDR2 YDEGEE. Trimming removed 8 bases at V and 7 bases at J, with 18 bases between. The CDR3 has 13 residues. CDR3 sequence reads: CARPGGERDEAFF. CDR3 sequence (DNA): TGTGCCAGGCCGGGGGGGGAACGGGATGAAGCTTTCTTT.

This clonotype has only a few counts. The rearrangement uses TRBV11-3 and TRBJ2-3; possibly TRBD2 for D (6 bases). Germline V gene data show CDR1 as SGHNT and CDR2 as YENEEA. The CDR3 has 16 residues. Trimming pared 2 bases from V and 1 base from J, leaving 13 bases between. The CDR3 reads CASSLNGGVGTDTQYF. The CDR3 nucleotides are TGTGCCAGCAGCTTAAACGGCGGGGTAGGCACAGATACGCAGTATTTT.

This clonotype was counted ten times or more. V and J are TRBV12-3 or TRBV12-4 and TRBJ2-7, with D maybe TRBD2 (6 bases). The CDR3 consists of 15 residues. Trimming took off 3 bases at V and 3 bases at J, with 15 bases between the two ends. The CDR3 bases are TGTGCCAGCAGTTTGATTGGGGGGAGGCGCTACGAGCAGTACTTC. This gives the protein CASSLIGGRRYEQYF.

This clonotype was found a few times. V usage is TRBV7-2 and J usage is TRBJ2-6, with D tentatively TRBD2 (6 bases). Germline V CDR1 and CDR2: SGHTA, FQGNSA. The ends were cut back, 5 bases at V and 2 bases at J, with 10 bases in the middle. The CDR3 length is 15 residues. The CDR3 region is CASSTGSPGANVLTF. The CDR3, as DNA: TGTGCCAGCAGCACCGGGAGTCCTGGGGCCAACGTCCTGACTTTC.

The chain employs TRBV7-6 and TRBJ2-1, with 15 bases matching TRBD2. Germline loops: CDR1 SGHVS, CDR2 FNYEAQ. After removal of 2 bases from V and 9 bases from J, the junction contained 5 bases not matched to a gene. There are 16 residues in the CDR3. CDR3 region: CASSLRTSGRAGEQFF. CDR3 nucleotides: TGTGCCAGCAGCTTACGGACTAGCGGGAGGGCCGGTGAGCAGTTCTTC. Variable domain in full (rest from reference TRBV7-6 and TRBJ2-1): GAGVSQSPRYKVTKRGQDVALRCDPISGHVSLYWYRQALGQGPEFLTYFNYEAQQDKSGLPNDRFSAERPEGSISTLTIQRTEQRDSAMYRCASSLRTSGRAGEQFFGPGTRLTVL.

This clonotype was picked up a small number of times. This chain uses TRBV29-1 with TRBJ2-1; TRBD1 aligns across 9 bases. Germline CDR1 reads SQVTM; CDR2 reads ANQGSEA. This CDR3 has 14 amino acids. V shed 5 bases, J shed 4 bases, and the junction held 6 bases outside the gene matches. The CDR3 nucleotides are TGCAGCGTTACGGGACAGGGAGTGTACAATGAGCAGTTCTTC. Encoded protein: CSVTGQGVYNEQFF.

This clonotype occurred a few times. The rearrangement joins TRBV29-1 to TRBJ1-1; 7 nucleotides line up with TRBD1. This CDR3 has 12 amino acids. CDR1 and CDR2 from the germline V gene are SQVTM and ANQGSEA. The CDR3 spells CTMNRGGTEAFF. In nucleotides, the CDR3 is TGCACTATGAACAGGGGAGGAACTGAAGCTTTCTTT.

This clonotype appeared a few times. The chain links TRBV3-1 to TRBJ2-7, with 9 bases identical to TRBD2. The trim removed 1 base at V and 4 bases at J, leaving 5 bases unmatched. Germline CDR1 and CDR2: LGHDT and YNNKEL (reference sequence). The CDR3 extends over 15 amino acids. CDR3 DNA sequence: TGTGCCAGCAGCCAAGCTTCTAGCGGGATTTACGAGCAGTACTTC. This translates into CASSQASSGIYEQYF.

This chain uses TRBV7-2 with TRBJ2-2; a possible D gene is TRBD2 (5 bases). This CDR3 has 16 residues. The V end was cut by 4 bases, the J end by 1 base, with 13 bases between. CDR1 and CDR2 (germline): SGHTA, FQGNSA. The DNA for the CDR3 is TGTGCCAGCAGCTCCCCCACCCGGGGGAACACCGGGGAGCTGTTTTTT. This translates into CASSSPTRGNTGELFF.

The V gene is TRBV20-1, the J gene TRBJ2-3; 7 bases line up with TRBD1. The germline V gene has CDR1 DFQATT and CDR2 SNEGSKA (reference sequence). Trimming at V came to 2 bases and at J to 1 base, leaving 9 bases not matched to a gene. The CDR3 is made up of 16 amino acids. CDR3 bases: TGCAGTGCTAGATACGAGTTCGGGACAGGCACAGATACGCAGTATTTT. Translating it yields CSARYEFGTGTDTQYF.

The table lists this clonotype with a few counts. The J gene is TRBJ2-1, the V gene TRBV20-1; 10 nucleotides agree with TRBD2. The CDR3 consists of 13 residues. The trim removed 0 bases at V and 13 bases at J, leaving 6 bases unmatched. The V gene's germline CDR1 is DFQATT and CDR2 SNEGSKA (reference sequence). The CDR3 loop reads CSARDRLAGNQFF. The DNA for the CDR3 is TGCAGTGCTAGAGATCGACTAGCGGGTAACCAGTTCTTC.

This clonotype occurred many times. The chain uses TRBV2 and TRBJ1-4; 9 bases are shared with TRBD1. Germline CDR1 reads SNHLY; CDR2 reads FYNNEI. The CDR3 spans 13 residues. Unmatched junction bases numbered 5, after V lost 8 bases and J lost 7 bases. This chain's CDR3 is CASGTGRGEKLFF. CDR3 nucleotides: TGTGCCAGCGGGACAGGGAGGGGTGAAAAACTGTTTTTT.

This clonotype was seen a few times. A far larger clone is off by one base, so a read error is likely. The chain is built from TRBV10-3 and TRBJ2-7, with D unresolved. Germline V CDR1 and CDR2: ENHRY, SYGVKD. V was trimmed by 3 bases and J by 0 bases, leaving 0 bases between them. This CDR3 is built from 11 residues. This chain's CDR3 is CAISDSYEQYF. As DNA, the CDR3 is TGTGCCATCAGTGACTCCTACGAGCAGTACTTC.

At least ten counts were recorded for this clonotype. The V gene is TRBV12-3 or TRBV12-4, the J gene TRBJ2-5; TRBD1 aligns across 10 bases. The J segment lost 5 bases and the V segment lost 6 bases, leaving 9 bases of the junction unmatched. The CDR3 consists of 15 residues. The CDR3 loop is CASRDQGQGHETQYF. As DNA, the CDR3 is TGTGCCAGCAGAGACCAGGGACAGGGGCACGAGACCCAGTACTTC.

A few counts support this clonotype. The chain joins TRBV7-2 to TRBJ2-5; no clear D. Germline V gene lookup returns CDR1 SGHTA and CDR2 FQGNSA. The length of the CDR3 is 14 residues. Between the trimmed V and J ends, which lost 3 bases and 0 bases, there was a span of 8 bases. The CDR3 is CASSFDFYQETQYF. The CDR3 DNA is TGTGCCAGCAGCTTCGACTTTTACCAAGAGACCCAGTACTTC. The full variable domain, its missing parts supplied by reference TRBV7-2 and TRBJ2-5, is GAGVSQSPSNKVTEKGKDVELRCDPISGHTALYWYRQSLGQGLEFLIYFQGNSAPDKSGLPSDRFSAERTGGSVSTLTIQRTQQEDSAVYLCASSFDFYQETQYFGPGTRLLVL.

This clonotype was observed at least ten times. The chain has TRBV7-9 and TRBJ2-1, with 7 bases fitting TRBD2. This CDR3 has 17 residues. V shed 5 bases, J shed 7 bases, and the junction held 17 bases outside the gene matches. The V gene's germline CDR1 is SEHNR and CDR2 FQNEAQ (reference sequence). CDR3 sequence reads: CASSPIWVGASGNEQFF. The CDR3 nucleotides read TGTGCCAGCAGCCCAATCTGGGTTGGGGCTAGCGGTAATGAGCAGTTCTTC.

This clonotype was seen ten or more times. The CDR3 DNA sequence: TGCAGCGTTGTGGGTTGGCTAGCGGGAGGGCCGTCCGGTGTCTCTTATGAGCAGTTCTTC. Translating gives CSVVGWLAGGPSGVSYEQFF. V and J are TRBV29-1 and TRBJ2-1, with 12 bases fitting TRBD2. In germline, CDR1 is SQVTM, CDR2 ANQGSEA. Germline trimming cut 4 bases from V and 8 bases from J; bases unmatched to any gene: 24. This CDR3 has 20 amino acids.

This clonotype turned up a few times. The rearrangement links TRBV9 to TRBJ2-1, with 9 positions matching TRBD2. With 4 bases clipped from V and 0 bases from J, the junction kept 11 bases outside the gene matches. The CDR3 totals 18 residues. Germline values: CDR1 SGDLS, CDR2 YYNGEE. CDR3 nucleotides: TGTGCCAGCAGCCCTAGTAAAGGGACTAGCATCTCCTACAATGAGCAGTTCTTC. Translation gives CASSPSKGTSISYNEQFF.